This TCR beta chain came from a study of human T cells and chemical hapten exposure. Whole-study context: Patients were mainly female, each with alopecia areata, totalis or universalis.

The time point here: patch test 2, 6 weeks after DPC sensitization. Treatment noted: therapeutic diphenylcyclopropenone sensitization with weekly scalp DPC. Germline V gives CDR1 SGHAT, CDR2 FQNNGV. This CDR3 is built from 15 residues. V trimming: 0 bases; J trimming: 5 bases; junction bases outside the gene matches: 6. This clonotype was picked up a small number of times. TCRdb itself ran the RACE reads through MiXCR, one entry per CDR3 protein. The sample contains 95,000 or so distinct CDR3 sequences, over 9.5% of which appear only once. The source is a woman in her thirties or forties with alopecia areata. Some clones in this sample may be carry-over from other donors' samples. The J gene is TRBJ2-5, the V gene TRBV11-2, with 7 bases fitting TRBD2. The sequenced sample was whole blood, obtained in connection with sensitization to the hapten diphenylcyclopropenone (DPC). The CDR3 DNA follows: TGTGCCAGCAGCTTAGATCGGGGGGACCGGGAGACCCAGTACTTC. It translates to CASSLDRGDRETQYF.